These 10 T cell receptor beta chains share one sample of origin, sequenced in a study of shared clonotypes between healthy human individuals. This table comes from immunoSEQ multiplex PCR, and its TCRdb copy is limited to in-frame clones, with some not included. The sample holds some 500,000 clones, around 96% seen once. The sequenced sample consisted of naive CD4+ T cells sorted from blood. Subset meaning: CD45RA+ positively selected. The receptors derive from a woman aged 25 to 39 in good health.

The genes are TRBV5-1 and TRBJ1-1, with 7 positions matching TRBD1. Trimming removed 3 bases from V and 0 bases from J; junction bases left unmatched: 5. The CDR3 sequence is 15 residues long. Per the germline V gene, CDR1 is SGHRS and CDR2 is YFSETQ. CDR3 amino acids: CASSYLQGLNTEAFF. The CDR3 bases are TGCGCCAGCAGCTATTTACAGGGGCTGAACACTGAAGCTTTCTTT.

The chain couples TRBV19 to TRBJ2-1; D unclear. The length of the CDR3 is 14 residues. V was trimmed by 0 bases and J by 10 bases, leaving 13 bases between them. The germline V gene has CDR1 LNHDA and CDR2 SQIVND (reference sequence). CDR3 sequence (DNA): TGTGCCAGTAGTATAGATAGGTGGCGGATAGAGCAGTTCTTC. As protein: CASSIDRWRIEQFF. The complete variable domain, with remaining parts taken from reference TRBV19 and TRBJ2-1, reads DGGITQSPKYLFRKEGQNVTLSCEQNLNHDAMYWYRQDPGQGLRLIYYSQIVNDFQKGDIAEGYSVSREKKESFPLTVTSAQKNPTAFYLCASSIDRWRIEQFFGPGTRLTVL.

J is TRBJ1-1 and V is TRBV5-8; D might be TRBD1 (6 bases). The CDR3 spans 15 residues. V dropped 0 bases and J dropped 8 bases, with 17 bases sitting between them. Germline CDR1 SGHTS, CDR2 YDEGEE. The CDR3 DNA follows: TGTGCCAGCAGCTTGGCCTTAGGGGGAACGCGAGAAGCTTTCTTT. It is translated as CASSLALGGTREAFF.

The chain has TRBV25-1 and TRBJ2-2; 7 positions agree with TRBD2. CDR1 MGHDK and CDR2 SYGVNS come from the germline V gene. The CDR3 sequence is 18 residues long. V shed 0 bases and J 7 bases; nucleotides not matched to a gene: 14. The DNA of the CDR3 is TGTGCCAGCAGTGAATATAAGCCTGTTTGGGAGGGGATCGGGGAGCTGTTTTTT. Its protein is CASSEYKPVWEGIGELFF.

The chain is built from TRBV6-5 and TRBJ2-4, with D possibly TRBD2 on 5 matching bases. This CDR3 is built from 14 residues. Deletions cut 6 bases from V and 8 bases from J, with 17 bases between. Germline lookup yields CDR1 MNHEY and CDR2 SVGAGI. The CDR3 bases are TGTGCCAGCAGCCCACTCGACCCACTAGACATTCAGTACTTC. It specifies CASSPLDPLDIQYF.

This chain links TRBV19 with TRBJ2-7; D is possibly TRBD1 (5 bases). The germline V and J ends were trimmed by 0 bases and 2 bases, with 11 bases remaining between them. The CDR3 runs to 15 residues. Germline values: CDR1 LNHDA, CDR2 SQIVND (reference sequence). DNA for the CDR3: TGTGCCAGTAGTATAGACCGGACACCAACCTACGAGCAGTACTTC. This translates into CASSIDRTPTYEQYF.

The chain links TRBV19 to TRBJ2-6; D not certain. The ends were cut back, 1 base at V and 2 bases at J, with 15 bases in the middle. This CDR3 region has 18 residues. The germline gives CDR1 LNHDA, CDR2 SQIVND (reference sequence). CDR3 nucleotides: TGTGCCAGTAGTATAGGGGGTGATTTTGTGCCTGGGGCCAACGTCCTGACTTTC. It yields the protein CASSIGGDFVPGANVLTF.

As concerns this clone: Other DNA sequences in the same sample also yield this CDR3. The chain uses TRBV5-1 and TRBJ2-3; 13 bases map to TRBD2. V was clipped by 4 bases and J by 2 bases; unmatched bases: 4. CDR3 length: 16 amino acids. Germline V CDR1 and CDR2: SGHRS, YFSETQ. The CDR3 protein is CASSTGLAGSTDTQYF. For the CDR3, the DNA is TGCGCCAGCAGCACGGGACTAGCGGGGTCCACAGATACGCAGTATTTT.

The chain carries TRBV5-6 and TRBJ1-3; D not certain. The length of the CDR3 is 13 residues. From germline, CDR1 is SGHDT and CDR2 YYEEEE. The V end lost 0 bases, the J end lost 2 bases, and 3 bases lay between the germline ends. CDR3 DNA: TGTGCCAGCAGCTTGGCACCTGGAAACACCATATATTTT. It encodes CASSLAPGNTIYF.

This chain links TRBV15 with TRBJ1-2; 9 bases line up with TRBD1. Germline V gene lookup returns CDR1 LNHNV and CDR2 YYDKDF (reference sequence). This CDR3 comprises 15 residues. Trimming took 4 bases from V and 4 from J; bases not matched to a gene: 7. CDR3 sequence: CATSKAGTGPYGYTF. The CDR3 DNA is TGTGCCACCAGCAAGGCCGGGACAGGGCCCTATGGCTACACCTTC.